This paragraph reports one T cell receptor (beta chain). These data belong to a study of blood T cell repertoires in COVID-19. Study context: The samples span acute and convalescent COVID-19 from the United States, Italy and Spain. The cDNA or gDNA used as material had been derived from T cells, B-cell-depleted T cells, or PBMCs.

Seattle participants joined during active infection and were tracked over time. Sequencing used immunoSEQ multiplex PCR; TCRdb keeps in-frame clones, though not all of them. The repertoire holds 200,000 to 300,000 clones, with more than 75% as singletons. The CDR3 extends over 14 amino acids. Unmatched junction bases numbered 4, after V lost 5 bases and J lost 0 bases. Germline CDR1 reads SGHAT; CDR2 reads FQNNGV. The sequenced sample consisted of peripheral blood. V and J are TRBV11-2 and TRBJ2-7; 7 nucleotides match TRBD1. The sequence was obtained from a woman in her sixties with COVID-19, enrolled during active disease. The CDR3 DNA is TGTGCCAGCAGCCCCGGGACAGACTCCTACGAGCAGTACTTC. It encodes CASSPGTDSYEQYF.